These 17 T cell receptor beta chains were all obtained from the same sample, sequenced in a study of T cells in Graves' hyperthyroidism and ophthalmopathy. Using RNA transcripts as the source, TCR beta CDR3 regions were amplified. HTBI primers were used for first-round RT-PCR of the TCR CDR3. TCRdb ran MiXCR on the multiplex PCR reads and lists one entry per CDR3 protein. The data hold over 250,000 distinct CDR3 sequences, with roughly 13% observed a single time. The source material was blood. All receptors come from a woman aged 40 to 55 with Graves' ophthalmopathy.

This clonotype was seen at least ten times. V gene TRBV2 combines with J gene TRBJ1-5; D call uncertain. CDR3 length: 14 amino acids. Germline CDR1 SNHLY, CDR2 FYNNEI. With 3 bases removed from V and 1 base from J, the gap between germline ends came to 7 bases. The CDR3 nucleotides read TGTGCCAGCAGTGAGACGTCGAGCAATCAGCCCCAGCATTTT. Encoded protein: CASSETSSNQPQHF.

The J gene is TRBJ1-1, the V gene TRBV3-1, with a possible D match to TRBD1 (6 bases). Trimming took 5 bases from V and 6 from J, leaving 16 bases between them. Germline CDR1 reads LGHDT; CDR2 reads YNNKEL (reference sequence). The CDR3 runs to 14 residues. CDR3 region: CASSGPRGAAEAFF. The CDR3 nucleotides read TGTGCCAGCAGCGGACCAAGGGGGGCGGCTGAAGCTTTCTTT.

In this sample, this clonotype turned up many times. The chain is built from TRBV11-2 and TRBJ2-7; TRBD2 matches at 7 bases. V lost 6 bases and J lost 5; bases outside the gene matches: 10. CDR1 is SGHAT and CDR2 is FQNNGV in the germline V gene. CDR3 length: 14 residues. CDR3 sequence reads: CASSLVGRRNEQYF. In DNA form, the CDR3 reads TGTGCCAGCAGTTTGGTCGGGAGGCGAAACGAGCAGTACTTC.

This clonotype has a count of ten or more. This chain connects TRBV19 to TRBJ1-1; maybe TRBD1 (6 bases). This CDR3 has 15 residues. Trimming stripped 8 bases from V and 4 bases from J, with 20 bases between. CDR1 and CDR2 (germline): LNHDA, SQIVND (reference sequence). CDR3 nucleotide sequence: TGTGCCAGTTCTCCTATGGGGGCAGGGCGCACTGAAGCTTTCTTT. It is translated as CASSPMGAGRTEAFF.

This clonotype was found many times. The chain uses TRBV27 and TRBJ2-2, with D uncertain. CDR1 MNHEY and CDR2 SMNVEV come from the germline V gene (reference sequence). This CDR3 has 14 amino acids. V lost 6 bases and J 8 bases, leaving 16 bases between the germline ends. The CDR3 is CASSRDLFPGELFF. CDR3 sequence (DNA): TGTGCCAGCAGCCGAGACTTGTTCCCGGGGGAGCTGTTTTTT.

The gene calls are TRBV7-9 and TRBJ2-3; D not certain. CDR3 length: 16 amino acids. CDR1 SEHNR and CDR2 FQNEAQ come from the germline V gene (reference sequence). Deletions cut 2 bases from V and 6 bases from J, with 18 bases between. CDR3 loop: CASSLSNKHISDTQYF. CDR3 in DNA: TGTGCCAGCAGCTTATCGAACAAACATATCTCGGATACGCAGTATTTT.

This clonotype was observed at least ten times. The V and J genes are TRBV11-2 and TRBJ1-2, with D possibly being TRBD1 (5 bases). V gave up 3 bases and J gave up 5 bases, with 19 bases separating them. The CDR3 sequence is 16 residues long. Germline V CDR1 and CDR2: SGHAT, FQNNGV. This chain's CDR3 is CASSLDTGSSHYGYTF. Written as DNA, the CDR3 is TGTGCCAGCAGCTTGGATACAGGATCTTCTCATTATGGCTACACCTTC.

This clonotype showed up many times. CDR3 nucleotides: TGTGCCACCAGTGATCCCCGGGACAGGGGTGATGGCTACACCTTC. This codes for CATSDPRDRGDGYTF. The chain couples TRBV24-1 to TRBJ1-2; 10 bases are a match to TRBD1. The junction had 6 bases not matched to a gene; V was cut back by 3 bases and J by 6 bases. This CDR3 spans 15 amino acids. Germline CDR1 and CDR2: KGHDR and SFDVKD.

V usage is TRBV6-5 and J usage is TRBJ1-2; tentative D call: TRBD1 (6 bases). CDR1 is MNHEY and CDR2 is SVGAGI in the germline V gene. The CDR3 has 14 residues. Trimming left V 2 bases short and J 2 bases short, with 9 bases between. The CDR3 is CASSYGTQNYGYTF. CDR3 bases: TGTGCCAGCAGTTACGGGACACAGAACTATGGCTACACCTTC.

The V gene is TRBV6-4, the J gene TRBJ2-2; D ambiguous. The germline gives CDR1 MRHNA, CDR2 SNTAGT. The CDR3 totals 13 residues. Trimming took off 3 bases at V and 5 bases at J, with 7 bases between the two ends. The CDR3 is CASSESETGELFF. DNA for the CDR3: TGTGCCAGCAGTGAATCGGAGACCGGGGAGCTGTTTTTT.

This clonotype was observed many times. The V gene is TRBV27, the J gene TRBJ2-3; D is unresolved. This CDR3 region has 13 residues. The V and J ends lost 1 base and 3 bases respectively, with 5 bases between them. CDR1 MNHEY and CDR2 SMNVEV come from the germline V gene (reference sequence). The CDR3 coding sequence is TGTGCCAGCAGTTTATATCCGACAGATACGCAGTATTTT. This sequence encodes CASSLYPTDTQYF.

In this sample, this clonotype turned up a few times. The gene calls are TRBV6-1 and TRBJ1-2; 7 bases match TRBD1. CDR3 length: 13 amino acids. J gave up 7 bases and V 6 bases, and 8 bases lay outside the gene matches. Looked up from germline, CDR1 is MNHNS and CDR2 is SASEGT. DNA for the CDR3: TGTGCCAGCAGCCCGACAGGGTACGCTGGCTACACCTTC. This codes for CASSPTGYAGYTF.

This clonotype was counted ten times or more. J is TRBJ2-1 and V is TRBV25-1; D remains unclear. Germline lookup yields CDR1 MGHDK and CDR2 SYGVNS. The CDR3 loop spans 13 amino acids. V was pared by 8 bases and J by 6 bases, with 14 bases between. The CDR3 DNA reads TGTGCCAGCGGAGTTAGTTGGGTCAATGAGCAGTTCTTC. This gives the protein CASGVSWVNEQFF.

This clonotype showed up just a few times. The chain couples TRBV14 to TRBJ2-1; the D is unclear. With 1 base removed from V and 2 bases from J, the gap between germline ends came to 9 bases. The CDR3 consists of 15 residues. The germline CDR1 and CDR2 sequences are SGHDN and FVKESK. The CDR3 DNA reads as TGTGCCAGCAGCCAAGTGATAGTTACCTACAATGAGCAGTTCTTC. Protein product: CASSQVIVTYNEQFF. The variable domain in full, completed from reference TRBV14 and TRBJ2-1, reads EAGVTQFPSHSVIEKGQTVTLRCDPISGHDNLYWYRRVMGKEIKFLLHFVKESKQDESGMPNNRFLAERTGGTYSTLKVQPAELEDSGVYFCASSQVIVTYNEQFFGPGTRLTVL.

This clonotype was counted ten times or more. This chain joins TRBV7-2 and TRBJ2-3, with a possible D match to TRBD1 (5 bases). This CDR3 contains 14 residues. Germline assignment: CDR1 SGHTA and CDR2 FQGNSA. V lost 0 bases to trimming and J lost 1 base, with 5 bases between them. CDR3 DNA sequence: TGTGCCAGCAGCTTAGCGACAGGCACAGATACGCAGTATTTT. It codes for CASSLATGTDTQYF.

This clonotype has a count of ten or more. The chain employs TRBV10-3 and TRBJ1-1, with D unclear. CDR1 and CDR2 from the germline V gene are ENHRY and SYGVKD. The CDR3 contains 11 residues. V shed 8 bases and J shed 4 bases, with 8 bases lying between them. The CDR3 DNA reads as TGTGCCATCCTAACATCCACTGAAGCTTTCTTT. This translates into CAILTSTEAFF.

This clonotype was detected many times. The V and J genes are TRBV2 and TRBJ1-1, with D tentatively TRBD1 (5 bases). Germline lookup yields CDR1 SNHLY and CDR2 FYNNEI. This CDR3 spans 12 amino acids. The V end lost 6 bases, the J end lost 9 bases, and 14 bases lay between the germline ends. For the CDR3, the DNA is TGTGCCAGCAGCGCCGTAGGGGTGAAAGCTTTCTTT. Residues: CASSAVGVKAFF.